This TCR beta chain was recorded in a study of beta chain features in type 1 diabetes. Study-wide results and limits: Within each of all four CD4+ subsets, Type 1 diabetes patients had TCRB CDR3s that were moderately but significantly shorter.

Trimming took off 4 bases at V and 6 bases at J, with 17 bases between the two ends. Germline loops: CDR1 SGHDT, CDR2 YYEEEE. The CDR3 covers 14 residues. All of the isolated RNA was reverse transcribed, so expressed TCRB transcripts were sequenced. TCRdb's table, derived via immunoSEQ multiplex PCR, lists solely in-frame clones and lacks some. The sample carries 150,000 to 200,000 clones, about 10% recorded once. Note on this clone: The antigen remains unidentified.

The source is a young woman with type 1 diabetes. The sample consisted of central memory CD4+ T cells from blood. The V and J genes are TRBV5-6 and TRBJ2-7, with a weak D call TRBD2 (6 bases). The CDR3, as DNA: TGTGCCAGCAGCCCTACTAGCCCCTCCGGCGAGCAGTACTTC. Residues: CASSPTSPSGEQYF.